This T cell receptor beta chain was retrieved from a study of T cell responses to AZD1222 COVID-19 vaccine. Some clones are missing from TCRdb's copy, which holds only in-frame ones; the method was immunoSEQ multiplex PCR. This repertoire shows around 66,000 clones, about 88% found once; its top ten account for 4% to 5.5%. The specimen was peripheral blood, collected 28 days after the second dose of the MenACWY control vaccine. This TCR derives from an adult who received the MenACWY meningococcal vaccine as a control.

CDR3 in DNA: TGCAGCGTTGGGGGCAGAGAAAAACTGTTTTTT. This translates into CSVGGREKLFF. The rearrangement joins TRBV29-1 to TRBJ1-4, with a tentative D call TRBD1 (5 bases). The germline CDR1 and CDR2 sequences are SQVTM and ANQGSEA. This CDR3 is built from 11 residues. The germline V and J ends were trimmed by 4 bases and 8 bases, with 8 bases remaining between them.